The present entry profiles one T cell receptor (beta chain) with its context. Measured with immunoSEQ multiplex PCR; TCRdb has only the in-frame clones, and not every one. The data contain approximately 350,000 clones, approximately 86% of them singletons. The CDR3 loop spans 14 amino acids. Germline V gene sequence: CDR1 KGHSH, CDR2 LQKENI. Trimming took 8 bases from V and 6 from J, leaving 17 bases between them. This entry is derived from a study of blood T cell repertoires in COVID-19. The V and J genes are TRBV18 and TRBJ2-1; D is possibly TRBD2 (5 bases). The receptor was isolated from an older woman with COVID-19, enrolled during active disease. Input material: peripheral blood. DNA for the CDR3: TGTGCCAGCGCGACTTCGGGGAAGGGCAATGAGCAGTTCTTC. This encodes CASATSGKGNEQFF.